This note documents a single T cell receptor (beta chain) sequence. Libraries were prepared by immunoSEQ multiplex PCR; TCRdb keeps only in-frame clonotypes and omits some of them. The top ten clones hold about 1.7% of a sample with roughly 200,000 clones, roughly 90% of them seen once. This sample was included in a study of blood T cell repertoires in COVID-19. The receptor was derived from a man between 18 and 35 years old with active or convalescent COVID-19. Sequences were obtained from peripheral blood.

Here the CDR3 reads CASSQETFIGLAYNEQFF. As DNA, the CDR3 is TGCGCCAGCAGCCAGGAGACATTTATCGGACTAGCGTACAATGAGCAGTTCTTC. This chain connects TRBV4-1 to TRBJ2-1, with 9 bases identical to TRBD2. Germline CDR1 reads MGHRA; CDR2 reads YSYEKL. J was trimmed by 4 bases and V by 3 bases; bases with no gene match: 13. The CDR3 contains 18 residues.